This TCR beta chain was found in a study of vaccination effects on CD4 cells after COVID-19. Study overall: Relative to the second dose, post-vaccine samples were obtained a median of 72 days later. Findings of the study overall: In the late period after vaccination, infection- and vaccine-induced clones contracted markedly.

Worth noting for this clone: Its target is unknown.

Libraries were prepared by immunoSEQ multiplex PCR; TCRdb keeps only in-frame clonotypes and omits some of them. The sample comprises around 69,000 clones, roughly 81% of which are singletons, and less than 2% rests with the top ten. Prior to sequencing, the ViraFEST assay stimulated PBMC with viral peptide pools, which expanded the antigen-specific CD4+ T cells. A roughly ten-day culture period preceded the isolation of CD4+ T cells. Two-dose vaccination with either BNT162b2 or mRNA-1273 was given to the participants. Vaccine recipients had no previous SARS-CoV-2 infection; their nucleocapsid antibodies were negative. Cells had half their medium changed to IL-2 medium on days 3 and 7. The CDR3 has 14 amino acids. The germline V and J ends were trimmed by 4 bases and 4 bases, with 10 bases remaining between them. The germline V gene encodes CDR1 MNHEY and CDR2 SVGAGI.

This sequence was found in a human donor who received a COVID-19 vaccine. The sample here was CD4+ T cells from PBMCs cultured with HCoV-229E spike peptides, taken after COVID-19 vaccination. The V gene is TRBV6-5, the J gene TRBJ2-2; perhaps TRBD1 as D (6 bases). This CDR3 is CASSFRRGTGELFF. CDR3 nucleotides: TGTGCCAGCAGTTTCCGCAGGGGCACCGGGGAGCTGTTTTTT.